This TCR beta chain was sequenced during a study of T cell responses to AZD1222 COVID-19 vaccine. Study-level results: Close to half of spike-specific TCRs reportedly recognize unmutated variant regions. With dominance at 160-218 and 743-854, vaccine-associated CD4 TCRs spanned spike. Donor demographics were predominantly white British with a female majority; clonal diversity may be underestimated. Repertoires were obtained solely post-peak T cell response.

To note about this clone: Antigen unknown.

CDR3 size: 15 residues. Germline trimming cut 3 bases from V and 6 bases from J; bases unmatched to any gene: 13. CDR1 is SQVTM, CDR2 ANQGSEA, per germline. Using immunoSEQ multiplex PCR, the repertoire was profiled, and TCRdb retains in-frame clones only, with some absent. Here the sample spans about 140,000 clones, around 84% being singletons. The material sequenced was peripheral blood, taken 28 days after the second AZD1222 dose. This clonotype originated in an adult who received the AZD1222 COVID-19 vaccine. The chain carries TRBV29-1 and TRBJ1-2; 7 bases map to TRBD1. CDR3 loop: CSVDPLQGHRDGYTF. The DNA for the CDR3 is TGCAGCGTTGATCCATTACAGGGGCATAGGGATGGCTACACCTTC. Variable domain in full (rest from reference TRBV29-1 and TRBJ1-2): SAVISQKPSRDICQRGTSLTIQCQVDSQVTMMFWYRQQPGQSLTLIATANQGSEATYESGFVIDKFPISRPNLTFSTLTVSNMSPEDSSIYLCSVDPLQGHRDGYTFGSGTRLTVV.